The 24 T cell receptor beta chains given below trace back to one sample, sequenced in a study of beta chain features in type 1 diabetes. Notes on the study in general: All four CD4+ subsets of Type 1 diabetes patients contained TCRB CDR3s that were moderately but significantly shorter.

Every isolated RNA sample was fully reverse transcribed, so sequencing captured expressed TCRB transcripts. Clones were read by immunoSEQ multiplex PCR, and TCRdb kept only the in-frame ones, dropping some. The sample consists of some 350,000 clones, approximately 12% of them appearing once. These receptors' targets are unknown. Sequenced sample: naive CD4+ T cells from blood. All receptors come from a woman between 18 and 29 years old with type 1 diabetes.

This sequence joins TRBV7-3 and TRBJ2-1; a possible D gene is TRBD1 (5 bases). This CDR3 is 15 amino acids long. Per the germline V gene, CDR1 is SGHTA and CDR2 is FQGTGA. Trimming removed 5 bases from V and 3 bases from J, with 14 bases in between. CDR3 amino acids: CASSRDSVLYNEQFF. For the CDR3, the DNA is TGTGCCAGCAGCCGCGACAGTGTCCTCTACAATGAGCAGTTCTTC.

This clone was counted a few times. The chain is built from TRBV21-1 and TRBJ2-7; the table calls TRBD2, which could not be checked here. TRBV21-1 is classified as a pseudogene. The CDR3 loop spans 14 amino acids. The CDR3: CASSSSGRSYEQYV. The CDR3 nucleotides read TGTGCCAGCAGCTCTAGCGGGAGGTCCTACGAGCAGTACGTC.

This clone has a handful of counts. The CDR3 protein is CASSFRTSPSGSYEQYF. In DNA form, the CDR3 reads TGTGCCAGCAGCTTCCGGACTAGCCCTTCGGGCTCCTACGAGCAGTACTTC. The chain carries TRBV5-4 and TRBJ2-7; 8 bases are a match to TRBD2. The CDR3 spans 17 residues. The V gene end was trimmed by 2 bases and the J gene end by 0 bases; junction bases not matched to a gene: 10. Germline V gene lookup returns CDR1 SGHNT and CDR2 YYREEE (reference sequence).

The V and J genes are TRBV10-3 and TRBJ2-1; the match to TRBD1 covers 7 bases. V shed 6 bases, J shed 9 bases, and the junction held 8 bases outside the gene matches. Germline loops: CDR1 ENHRY, CDR2 SYGVKD. The CDR3 is 13 amino acids. The CDR3 is CAISPGTDREQFF. In DNA form, the CDR3 reads TGTGCCATCAGCCCCGGGACAGATCGTGAGCAGTTCTTC.

This clone came up a few times. The rearrangement links TRBV15 to TRBJ1-1; unclear D gene. V was trimmed by 1 base and J by 0 bases, leaving 9 bases between them. CDR3 size: 15 residues. Germline V gene sequence: CDR1 LNHNV, CDR2 YYDKDF (reference sequence). The CDR3 spells CATSRGGGLNTEAFF. The CDR3 region has the DNA TGTGCCACCAGCAGAGGAGGCGGCCTGAACACTGAAGCTTTCTTT.

The rearrangement joins TRBV30 to TRBJ1-3, with D hard to call. Looked up from germline, CDR1 is GTSNPN and CDR2 is SVGIG (reference sequence). V was shortened by 8 bases and J by 3 bases, with 17 bases between the two germline ends. The length of the CDR3 is 14 residues. CDR3 sequence reads: CAKDGEGYGNTIYF. The CDR3 DNA reads as TGTGCCAAAGACGGAGAAGGCTATGGAAACACCATATATTTT.

The chain combines TRBV6-5 with TRBJ2-5, with 10 positions matching TRBD2. CDR3 length equals 13 residues. With V trimmed by 8 bases and J by 4 bases, 4 bases remained unmatched. CDR1 and CDR2 (germline): MNHEY, SVGAGI. CDR3 DNA sequence: TGTGCCAGCTACCGGACTAGCGGAGAGACCCAGTACTTC. It yields the protein CASYRTSGETQYF.

This clone came up a few times. The rearrangement uses TRBV18 and TRBJ1-1; D ambiguous. The V and J ends lost 1 base and 5 bases respectively, with 14 bases between them. The germline CDR1 and CDR2 sequences are KGHSH and LQKENI. The CDR3 has 15 residues. The CDR3 loop reads CASSPLELTETEAFF. Written as DNA, the CDR3 is TGTGCCAGCTCACCACTCGAGTTAACAGAGACTGAAGCTTTCTTT.

The V call is TRBV7-2, the J call TRBJ2-5, with TRBD2 as a possible D gene (5 bases). The V end was cut by 1 base, the J end by 7 bases, with 10 bases between. The CDR3 length is 13 residues. CDR1 is SGHTA, CDR2 FQGNSA, per germline. CDR3 nucleotides: TGTGCCAGCAGCTTAGGAGGGATGGGGACCCAGTACTTC. Protein: CASSLGGMGTQYF. The entire variable domain, with the rest obtained from reference TRBV7-2 and TRBJ2-5, is as follows: GAGVSQSPSNKVTEKGKDVELRCDPISGHTALYWYRQSLGQGLEFLIYFQGNSAPDKSGLPSDRFSAERTGGSVSTLTIQRTQQEDSAVYLCASSLGGMGTQYFGPGTRLLVL.

The table lists this clone with a few counts. The rearrangement uses TRBV4-3 and TRBJ1-2; tentatively, D is TRBD1 (6 bases). The V gene's germline CDR1 is LGHNA and CDR2 YSLEER. V was cut by 3 bases and J by 6 bases, with 14 bases left in between. This CDR3 is 14 amino acids long. The CDR3 reads CASSQNRVLDGYTF. Written as DNA, the CDR3 is TGCGCCAGCAGCCAGAACAGGGTTTTGGATGGCTACACCTTC.

The V call is TRBV29-1, the J call TRBJ1-1; D uncertain. Germline lookup yields CDR1 SQVTM and CDR2 ANQGSEA. The CDR3 length is 14 residues. Trimming shortened V by 0 bases and J by 0 bases, and 8 bases separated the two germline ends. This chain's CDR3 is CSVEESLLNTEAFF. CDR3 DNA: TGCAGCGTTGAAGAGTCTCTCCTGAACACTGAAGCTTTCTTT. Using reference TRBV29-1 and TRBJ1-1 for the parts outside the CDR3, the full variable domain is SAVISQKPSRDICQRGTSLTIQCQVDSQVTMMFWYRQQPGQSLTLIATANQGSEATYESGFVIDKFPISRPNLTFSTLTVSNMSPEDSSIYLCSVEESLLNTEAFFGQGTRLTVV.

V gene TRBV18 combines with J gene TRBJ2-7, with D unclear. Germline-derived CDR1 and CDR2 are KGHSH and LQKENI. The CDR3 has 13 residues. Trimming removed 3 bases at V and 5 bases at J, with 11 bases between. The CDR3 loop reads CASSPTQVNEQYV. In DNA form, the CDR3 reads TGTGCCAGCTCACCGACACAAGTAAACGAGCAGTACGTC.

A few counts support this clone. The V and J genes are TRBV6-5 and TRBJ2-3; D is possibly TRBD2 (6 bases). The CDR3 is 16 amino acids. Trimming took 2 bases from V and 4 from J, leaving 16 bases between them. Germline V lookup: CDR1 MNHEY, CDR2 SVGAGI. The chain's CDR3 is CASSYGTGRFADTQYF. In DNA form, the CDR3 reads TGTGCCAGCAGTTACGGGACGGGGAGGTTCGCAGATACGCAGTATTTT.

This clone has more than one count but fewer than ten. The chain couples TRBV19 to TRBJ2-3; 8 nucleotides align to TRBD2. The V and J ends lost 7 bases and 3 bases, in that order; junction bases with no gene match: 9. The CDR3 loop spans 15 amino acids. Germline values: CDR1 LNHDA, CDR2 SQIVND (reference sequence). CDR3 protein: CASTQTGGGTDTQYF. The CDR3 DNA follows: TGTGCCAGTACCCAAACGGGAGGGGGGACAGATACGCAGTATTTT.

The V and J genes are TRBV19 and TRBJ2-1; D is perhaps TRBD1 (6 bases). V was trimmed by 6 bases and J by 0 bases, leaving 9 bases between them. Germline V lookup: CDR1 LNHDA, CDR2 SQIVND (reference sequence). The CDR3 covers 14 residues. CDR3 DNA: TGTGCCAGTAGCGGGACAAGCTCCTACAATGAGCAGTTCTTC. This gives the protein CASSGTSSYNEQFF.

V is TRBV9 and J is TRBJ2-6, with D hard to call. The CDR3 is 18 amino acids. V gave up 0 bases and J gave up 4 bases, with 17 bases separating them. Germline CDR1 is SGDLS and CDR2 is YYNGEE. As DNA, the CDR3 is TGTGCCAGCAGCGTAGCTGGAGTAATTCGGTCGGGGGCCAACGTCCTGACTTTC. Amino acid sequence: CASSVAGVIRSGANVLTF.

Worth noting for this clone: The sample carries other DNA sequences with the same CDR3. The DNA of the CDR3 is TGTGCCAGCAGCTTGGGTACTAGCGGGAGAACAGATACGCAGTATTTT. It encodes CASSLGTSGRTDTQYF. The chain links TRBV5-4 to TRBJ2-3; 11 bases fit TRBD2. Looked up from germline, CDR1 is SGHNT and CDR2 is YYREEE (reference sequence). J lost 3 bases, V lost 0 bases, and 3 bases had no gene match. The CDR3 is 16 amino acids.

This clone has only a few counts. V gene TRBV7-9 combines with J gene TRBJ2-7; TRBD2 agrees at 8 bases. Germline-derived CDR1 and CDR2 are SEHNR and FQNEAQ (reference sequence). V was clipped by 0 bases and J by 2 bases; unmatched bases: 0. This CDR3 is 14 amino acids long. CDR3 nucleotide sequence: TGTGCCAGCAGCTTAGCTAGCGGGGCCTACGAGCAGTACGTC. Translated: CASSLASGAYEQYV.

The chain couples TRBV5-1 to TRBJ2-1; D not certain. Germline lookup yields CDR1 SGHRS and CDR2 YFSETQ. The CDR3 is made up of 14 amino acids. V shed 0 bases and J shed 4 bases, with 8 bases lying between them. This chain's CDR3 is CASSLGAAYNEQFF. The CDR3 DNA sequence: TGCGCCAGCAGCTTGGGGGCAGCTTACAATGAGCAGTTCTTC.

The chain joins TRBV14 to TRBJ2-1; 7 nucleotides match TRBD1. J was trimmed by 8 bases and V by 8 bases; bases with no gene match: 3. The CDR3 is made up of 11 amino acids. Germline loops: CDR1 SGHDN, CDR2 FVKESK. CDR3: CASGGQYEQFF. CDR3 nucleotide sequence: TGTGCCAGCGGGGGACAGTATGAGCAGTTCTTC.

This clone was seen a few times. V gene TRBV2 combines with J gene TRBJ1-5, with D possibly matching TRBD1 (6 bases). The germline gives CDR1 SNHLY, CDR2 FYNNEI. This CDR3 is 13 amino acids long. The V gene lost 4 bases and the J gene lost 7 bases, with 11 bases spanning the gap. The CDR3 DNA is TGTGCCAGCAGTGGTGAGGGGGGGCAGCCCCAGCATTTT. It yields the protein CASSGEGGQPQHF.

This clone was found a few times. J is TRBJ2-7 and V is TRBV28, with D tentatively TRBD1 (6 bases). CDR1 and CDR2 (germline): MDHEN, SYDVKM. Trimming took 6 bases from V and 6 from J, leaving 18 bases between them. CDR3 size: 14 residues. The CDR3 is CASRLAGAATEQYF. CDR3 bases: TGTGCCAGCAGGTTGGCAGGGGCTGCCACCGAGCAGTACTTC.

V gene TRBV6-1 combines with J gene TRBJ2-5; D not certain. Per germline, CDR1 MNHNS and CDR2 SASEGT. Trimming left V 2 bases short and J 1 base short, with 8 bases between. This CDR3 comprises 14 residues. Here the CDR3 reads CASSEMPSQETQYF. CDR3 nucleotide sequence: TGTGCCAGCAGTGAAATGCCCAGCCAAGAGACCCAGTACTTC.

This clone was detected once. The chain carries TRBV5-4 and TRBJ1-1; 8 nucleotides match TRBD1. Germline-derived CDR1 and CDR2 are SGHNT and YYREEE (reference sequence). The CDR3 is 16 amino acids. Trimming at V came to 0 bases and at J to 0 bases, leaving 4 bases not matched to a gene. CDR3 in amino acids: CASSLGRTGMNTEAFF. The CDR3 bases are TGTGCCAGCAGCTTGGGGCGGACAGGGATGAACACTGAAGCTTTCTTT.